This T cell receptor beta chain was captured in a study of blood T cell repertoires in COVID-19 (dated by TCRdb to 2020 to 2021). Study-level background: Samples from collaborators originated in the United States, Italy and Spain and spanned both the acute and convalescent phases of COVID-19. The material from the prospective study consisted of cDNA or gDNA derived from T cells, B-cell-depleted T cells, or PBMCs. Deeply sampled blood TCRbeta repertoires from subjects exposed to, actively infected with, or recovered from COVID-19 were included in the dataset. The repertoires were released in a freely available public database meant as a resource for research on the immune response to SARS-CoV-2. Samples were obtained from the ongoing ImmuneRACE study (first 160 participants) and from 1,000 to 1,500 subjects provided by 6 global collaborators. Sample metadata almost always included a de-identified subject ID, COVID-19 status, age in years and sex. HLA class I and class II types, where available, came from metadata supplied by the sample provider rather than from assay-based typing.

TCRbeta CDR3 regions were amplified from genomic DNA by means of the immunoSEQ Assay, a bias-controlled multiplex PCR. In the source study's methods: Within the assay, amplification of reference gene primers was used to estimate how many nucleated cells each sample contained. To quantify the absolute abundance of each unique TCRbeta CDR3 rearrangement, sequence reads were collapsed and filtered. For each sample, productive Simpson clonality was calculated as the square root of Simpson's diversity index across productive rearrangements. The table was pulled from immuneACCESS by TCRdb, which kept in-frame rearrangements only. Such tables lose some clones; where checked, under half of the loss comes from unresolved V genes, and the rest has no known cause. From that table come the V and J calls and clone size; the DNA was used to work out D and trimming. The sample yields just over 150,000 clones; around 87% were counted once. The ten largest make up less than 8.5% of the sample.

With regard to this clone: Its antigen is currently not known. The record has no base qualities; no much larger clone is one base away.

Participants in the prospective study were aged 18 to 89 years, lived in under 30 United States geographic areas, and enrolled through a virtual design. In the prospective study, participants were assigned to cohorts based on the clinical history participants reported in a screening survey and a study questionnaire. Recovered participants in ImmuneRACE Cohort 3 were defined by two consecutive negative NP/OP PCR tests, clearance by a healthcare professional, or resolution of symptoms. Mobile phlebotomists in the prospective study collected whole blood, serum and a nasopharyngeal or oropharyngeal swab from every participant. Prospective study participants could optionally give additional blood draws and questionnaires over an approximately two-month period. Before DNA extraction, prospective study blood samples were shipped either frozen or at room temperature. The full study reports these points: Clinical and demographic metadata were provided uncurated, with the amount varying by source and participant.

As encoded in the germline V gene (reference sequence), CDR1 is MNHNY while CDR2 is SVGAGI. V and J lose 4 bases and 0 bases, and a span of 12 bases separates them. Reading from cysteine to phenylalanine, the CDR3 counts 15 amino acids. The entry retains the CDR3 DNA only, 45 bases that are in frame from base 1. The receptor was isolated from a woman between 50 and 59 years old who had recovered from COVID-19. The V gene is TRBV6-6 and the J gene is TRBJ1-1; the D gene cannot be resolved reliably. The specimen was PBMCs or T cells enriched from blood (not recorded which). Here is the DNA: TGTGCCAGCAGTTCGGCAGGCACCCTGAACACTGAAGCTTTCTTT. Its protein is CASSSAGTLNTEAFF.